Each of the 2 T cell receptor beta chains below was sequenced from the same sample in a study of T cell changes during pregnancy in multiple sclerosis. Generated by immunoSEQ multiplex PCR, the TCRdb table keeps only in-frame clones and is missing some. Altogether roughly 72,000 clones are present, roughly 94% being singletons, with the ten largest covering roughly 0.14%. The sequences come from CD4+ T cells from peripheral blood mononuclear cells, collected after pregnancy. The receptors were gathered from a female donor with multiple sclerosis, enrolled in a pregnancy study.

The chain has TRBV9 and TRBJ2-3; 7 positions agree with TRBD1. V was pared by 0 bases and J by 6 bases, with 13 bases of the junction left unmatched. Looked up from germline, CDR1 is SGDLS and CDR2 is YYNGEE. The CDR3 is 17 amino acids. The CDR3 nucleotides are TGTGCCAGCAGCGTAGACCCACCGCAGGGGGTGCGTGATACGCAGTATTTT. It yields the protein CASSVDPPQGVRDTQYF. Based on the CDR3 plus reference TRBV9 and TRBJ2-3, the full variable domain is DSGVTQTPKHLITATGQRVTLRCSPRSGDLSVYWYQQSLDQGLQFLIQYYNGEERAKGNILERFSAQQFPDLHSELNLSSLELGDSALYFCASSVDPPQGVRDTQYFGPGTRLTVL.

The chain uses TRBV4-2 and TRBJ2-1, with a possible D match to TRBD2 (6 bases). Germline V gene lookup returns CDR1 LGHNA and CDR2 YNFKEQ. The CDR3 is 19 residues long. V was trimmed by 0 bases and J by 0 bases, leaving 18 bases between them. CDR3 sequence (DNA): TGTGCCAGCAGCCAAGATAATGGGGGACTCACGAGCTCCTACAATGAGCAGTTCTTC. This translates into CASSQDNGGLTSSYNEQFF.